This T cell receptor (beta chain) is from a study of blood T cell repertoires in COVID-19. About the study: Researchers got acute and convalescent COVID-19 samples from the United States, Italy and Spain. PBMCs, B-cell-depleted T cells, or T cells were the source of the cDNA or gDNA that made up the material.

As originally analysed: Estimation of nucleated cell counts was performed using reference gene primer amplification. Clones were sequenced by immunoSEQ multiplex PCR, and TCRdb holds only the in-frame ones, with some missing. The D gene and trimming were derived from the DNA, and the V and J assignments and clone size from that table. Of 100,000 to 150,000 clones in the sample, approximately 81% were seen once. Germline V gives CDR1 SGHVS, CDR2 FQNEAQ. Trimming removed 5 bases at V and 7 bases at J, with 18 bases between. The CDR3 spans 15 residues. Sequencing was performed on peripheral blood. This clonotype originated in a woman between 45 and 60 years old with acute or convalescent COVID-19. This chain uses TRBV7-8 with TRBJ2-1, with D maybe TRBD2 (6 bases). The CDR3 loop is CASSQYGRFENEQFF. The DNA of the CDR3 is TGTGCCAGCAGCCAATACGGGAGATTCGAGAATGAGCAGTTCTTC.